This TCR beta chain derives from a study of T cell responses to AZD1222 COVID-19 vaccine. Profiling relied on immunoSEQ multiplex PCR, and the TCRdb table lists in-frame clones only, not all of them. The sample consists of roughly 90,000 clones, 80% to 90% of them appearing once. The sample in question was peripheral blood, obtained 28 days after the second AZD1222 dose. The receptor's source is an adult who received the AZD1222 COVID-19 vaccine.

In DNA, the CDR3 is TGTGCCAGCAGCTCCTCTAGCGGGGGAAAGTCCGAGACCCAGTACTTC. It encodes CASSSSSGGKSETQYF. This chain connects TRBV5-4 to TRBJ2-5; 10 positions agree with TRBD2. Germline values: CDR1 SGHNT, CDR2 YYREEE (reference sequence). V shed 3 bases and J 5 bases; nucleotides not matched to a gene: 10. The CDR3 extends over 16 amino acids. The complete variable domain, with remaining parts taken from reference TRBV5-4 and TRBJ2-5, reads ETGVTQSPTHLIKTRGQQVTLRCSSQSGHNTVSWYQQALGQGPQFIFQYYREEENGRGNFPPRFSGLQFPNYSSELNVNALELDDSALYLCASSSSSGGKSETQYFGPGTRLLVL.